Listed below are T cell receptor beta chains from one sample, sequenced in a study of T cells in tuberculosis. Data came from immunoSEQ multiplex PCR; TCRdb stores just in-frame clones and leaves some out. The repertoire holds approximately 31,000 clones, with about 83% as singletons. The sequencing here drew on PBMCs, taken at tuberculosis diagnosis. These receptors originate from an adult with tuberculosis. Each CDR3 is given with its conserved first and last residue.

V,CDR3
TRBV6-1,CASSEGHRNTEAFF
TRBV25-1,CASTSGVGGTSTDTQYF
TRBV6-1,CASLDSAEGQPQHF
TRBV5-1,CASSLESTGEYTDTQYF
TRBV5-1,CASSLGAGSSSYEQYF
TRBV18,CASSLRGLSEAFF
TRBV19,CASSKLQGEDQPQHF
TRBV28,CASSLPGSRGPHQPQHF
TRBV28,CASSLSGEDYGYTF
TRBV5-6,CASSQTGGGTEAFF
TRBV5-1,CASSLSIGGGPLQETQYF
TRBV27,CASGPPGTRYEQYF
TRBV6-1,CASSGGAGGTYNEQFF
TRBV9,CASSVVSQPNTGELFF
TRBV9,CASSVEAGALGGELFF
TRBV27,CASSLSQDNTEAFF
TRBV29-1,CSGNRGTGELFF
TRBV7-8,CASSLDGAVTGELFF
TRBV19,CASRGRAHNEQFF
TRBV18,CASSPRRERGDTQYF
TRBV5-1,CASSFNRDYGYTF
TRBV18,CASSPTENTEAFF
TRBV7-8,CASSYQTQGTYEQYF